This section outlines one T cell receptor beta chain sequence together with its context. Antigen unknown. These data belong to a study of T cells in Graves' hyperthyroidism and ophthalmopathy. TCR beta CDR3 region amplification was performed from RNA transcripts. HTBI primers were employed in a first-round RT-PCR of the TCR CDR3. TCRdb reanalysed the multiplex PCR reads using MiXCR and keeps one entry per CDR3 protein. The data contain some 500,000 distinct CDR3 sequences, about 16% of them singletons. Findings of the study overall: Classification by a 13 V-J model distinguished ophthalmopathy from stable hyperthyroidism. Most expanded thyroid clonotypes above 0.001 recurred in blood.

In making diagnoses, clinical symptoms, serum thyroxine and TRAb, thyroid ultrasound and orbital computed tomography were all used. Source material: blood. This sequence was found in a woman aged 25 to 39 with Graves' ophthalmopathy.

CDR3 in amino acids: CASIPGLASGELFF. The CDR3 DNA follows: TGTGCCAGCATTCCGGGACTAGCGTCCGGGGAGCTGTTTTTT. This sequence joins TRBV12-3 or TRBV12-4 and TRBJ2-2; 10 bases agree with TRBD2. The CDR3 is 14 residues long. V shed 7 bases and J 6 bases; nucleotides not matched to a gene: 5.